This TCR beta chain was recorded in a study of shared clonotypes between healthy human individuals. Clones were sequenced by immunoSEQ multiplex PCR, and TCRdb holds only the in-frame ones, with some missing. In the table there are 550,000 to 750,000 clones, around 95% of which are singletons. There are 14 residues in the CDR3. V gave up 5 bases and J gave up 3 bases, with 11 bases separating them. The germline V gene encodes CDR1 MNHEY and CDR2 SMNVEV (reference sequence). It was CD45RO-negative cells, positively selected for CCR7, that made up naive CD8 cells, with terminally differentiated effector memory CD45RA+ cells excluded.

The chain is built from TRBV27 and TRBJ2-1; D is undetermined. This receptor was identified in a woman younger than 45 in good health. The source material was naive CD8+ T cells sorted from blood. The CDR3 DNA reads TGTGCCAGCAGTCTAACCCCCGGCTACAATGAGCAGTTCTTC. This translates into CASSLTPGYNEQFF.